One and the same sample provided the 23 T cell receptor beta chains below, sequenced in a study of T-cell memory formation after mild COVID-19. Using its own MiXCR run on the 5' RACE reads, TCRdb lists one record per CDR3 protein. The sample contains 100,000 to 130,000 distinct CDR3 sequences, roughly a sixth of which appear only once. The material sequenced was PBMCs or a T cell subset sorted from them (not recorded which). These TCRs come from a man aged 18 to 29 who had mild COVID-19 (a few samples of this study predate the infection). Cell type and time point are not known.

This clonotype is medium-sized (0.01 to 0.1%) within its sample. V is TRBV30 and J is TRBJ2-7; no firm D call. This CDR3 contains 12 residues. Trimming pared 0 bases from V and 4 bases from J, leaving 7 bases between. Germline V lookup: CDR1 GTSNPN, CDR2 SVGIG (reference sequence). In nucleotides, the CDR3 is TGTGCCTGGAGTGTGGATCGATACGAGCAGTACTTC. Translating it yields CAWSVDRYEQYF. Full variable domain (missing parts from reference TRBV30 and TRBJ2-7): SQTIHQWPATLVQPVGSPLSLECTVEGTSNPNLYWYRQAAGRGLQLLFYSVGIGQISSEVPQNLSASRPQDRQFILSSKKLLLSDSGFYLCAWSVDRYEQYFGPGTRLTVT.

This clonotype has just a few counts. The chain combines TRBV27 with TRBJ1-1; the D gene is possibly TRBD1 (5 bases). CDR3 length equals 18 residues. The V and J ends lost 0 bases and 3 bases respectively, with 20 bases between them. CDR1 and CDR2 from the germline V gene are MNHEY and SMNVEV (reference sequence). The CDR3 DNA follows: TGTGCCAGCAGTTTATCTGGTTTACCGGGGGTCTTATACACTGAAGCTTTCTTT. Translation gives CASSLSGLPGVLYTEAFF.

This clonotype was recorded many times. V is TRBV7-2 and J is TRBJ2-5; 9 bases map to TRBD1. CDR1 SGHTA and CDR2 FQGNSA come from the germline V gene. The CDR3 has 15 amino acids. With V trimmed by 5 bases and J by 5 bases, 9 bases remained unmatched. CDR3 bases: TGTGCCAGCAGCACCAACAGGGGGCCGGAGGAGACCCAGTACTTC. Residues: CASSTNRGPEETQYF. Complete variable domain (other parts from reference TRBV7-2 and TRBJ2-5): GAGVSQSPSNKVTEKGKDVELRCDPISGHTALYWYRQSLGQGLEFLIYFQGNSAPDKSGLPSDRFSAERTGGSVSTLTIQRTQQEDSAVYLCASSTNRGPEETQYFGPGTRLLVL.

This clonotype has more than one count but fewer than ten. The J gene is TRBJ2-7, the V gene TRBV12-3 or TRBV12-4; D unclear. CDR3 length equals 12 residues. Trimming pared 6 bases from V and 7 bases from J, leaving 13 bases between. The CDR3 DNA follows: TGTGCCAGCAGCTACTCCCTTTTGGAGCAGTACTTC. Translating gives CASSYSLLEQYF.

This clonotype has only a few counts. The rearrangement uses TRBV15 and TRBJ2-5; a weak D match, TRBD2 (6 bases). The germline V gene has CDR1 LNHNV and CDR2 YYDKDF (reference sequence). Trimming cost V 8 bases and J 2 bases, with 9 bases left between them. This CDR3 spans 12 amino acids. The CDR3 loop is CATGREQETQYF. Written as DNA, the CDR3 is TGTGCCACCGGTCGGGAGCAAGAGACCCAGTACTTC.

This clonotype was recorded a few times. This chain joins TRBV24-1 and TRBJ2-3; possibly TRBD1 for D (6 bases). CDR1 and CDR2 (germline): KGHDR, SFDVKD. The CDR3 extends over 16 amino acids. Trimming took 1 base from V and 3 from J, leaving 13 bases between them. CDR3 bases: TGTGCCACCAGTGATTTCCCAGGGCAGGGGACAGATACGCAGTATTTT. Amino acids: CATSDFPGQGTDTQYF.

This clonotype has more than one count but fewer than ten. This chain joins TRBV4-2 and TRBJ1-1; no definite D call. V was pared by 4 bases and J by 7 bases, with 10 bases between. Germline CDR1 and CDR2: LGHNA and YNFKEQ. This CDR3 has 12 amino acids. The CDR3 protein is CASSLQTSEAFF. The CDR3 coding sequence is TGTGCCAGCAGCCTGCAGACGAGTGAAGCTTTCTTT.

This clonotype was counted between two and nine times. This chain uses TRBV5-4 with TRBJ1-2; tentative D call: TRBD1 (5 bases). V was shortened by 2 bases and J by 8 bases, with 13 bases between the two germline ends. The CDR3 is 13 residues long. CDR1 is SGHNT, CDR2 YYREEE, per germline (reference sequence). As DNA, the CDR3 is TGTGCCAGCAGCTTCTCCAGGGCTGCCGGCTACACCTTC. It encodes CASSFSRAAGYTF.

This clonotype showed up just a few times. The CDR3: CASSSDGNQETQYF. The CDR3 DNA is TGTGCCAGCAGCTCGGACGGGAACCAAGAGACCCAGTACTTC. This chain links TRBV7-8 with TRBJ2-5, with D perhaps matching TRBD2 (5 bases). The ends were cut back, 4 bases at V and 0 bases at J, with 9 bases in the middle. The CDR3 contains 14 residues. In germline, CDR1 is SGHVS, CDR2 FQNEAQ.

A few counts support this clonotype. The chain carries TRBV6-4 and TRBJ2-3; unclear D gene. Germline V gives CDR1 MRHNA, CDR2 SNTAGT. This CDR3 region has 11 residues. Trimming removed 3 bases at V and 7 bases at J, with 5 bases between. CDR3 residues: CASSEGYTQYF. CDR3 sequence (DNA): TGTGCCAGCAGTGAAGGGTATACGCAGTATTTT.

The chain couples TRBV15 to TRBJ2-1, with D possibly being TRBD2 (5 bases). Looked up from germline, CDR1 is LNHNV and CDR2 is YYDKDF (reference sequence). CDR3 length: 16 amino acids. Trimming removed 0 bases from V and 3 bases from J, with 12 bases in between. DNA of the CDR3: TGTGCCACCAGCAGAGAAGGGCGGGTCCTCTACAATGAGCAGTTCTTC. Its protein product is CATSREGRVLYNEQFF.

This clonotype was observed a handful of times. V and J are TRBV6-2 or TRBV6-3 and TRBJ2-2; D is possibly TRBD1 or TRBD2 (5 bases each). V shed 6 bases and J shed 5 bases, with 25 bases lying between them. The germline V gene has CDR1 MNHEY and CDR2 SVGEGT. The CDR3 extends over 18 amino acids. CDR3 DNA: TGTGCCAGCAGGATACCACCCCAACCCCTCTGGGGGACCGGGGAGCTGTTTTTT. It yields the protein CASRIPPQPLWGTGELFF.

V and J are TRBV15 and TRBJ2-5; the D is unclear. The V and J ends lost 3 bases and 0 bases respectively, with 5 bases between them. Germline CDR1 and CDR2: LNHNV and YYDKDF (reference sequence). This CDR3 is 13 amino acids long. The CDR3 loop reads CATSSGYQETQYF. The CDR3 DNA sequence: TGTGCCACCAGCAGCGGGTACCAAGAGACCCAGTACTTC.

The V gene is TRBV5-1, the J gene TRBJ2-3; 7 bases match TRBD1. Germline trimming cut 4 bases from V and 4 bases from J; bases unmatched to any gene: 12. CDR3 length: 16 amino acids. The germline gives CDR1 SGHRS, CDR2 YFSETQ. DNA for the CDR3: TGCGCCAGCAGCAGGGGACAGCGAGGGTCCGCAGATACGCAGTATTTT. Protein: CASSRGQRGSADTQYF.

Ten or more counts support this clonotype. This rearrangement joins TRBV5-1 to TRBJ1-4; 8 bases map to TRBD1. CDR3 length: 14 amino acids. J gave up 7 bases and V 0 bases, and 2 bases lay outside the gene matches. Germline lookup yields CDR1 SGHRS and CDR2 YFSETQ. CDR3: CASSLGQGSEKLFF. In nucleotides, the CDR3 is TGCGCCAGCAGCTTGGGACAGGGGAGTGAAAAACTGTTTTTT.

This clonotype was picked up a small number of times. J is TRBJ2-5 and V is TRBV6-2 or TRBV6-3; D gene uncertain. This CDR3 has 14 residues. Germline V gene sequence: CDR1 MNHEY, CDR2 SVGEGT. V gave up 2 bases and J gave up 1 base, with 8 bases separating them. This CDR3 is CASSYVDVQETQYF. The CDR3 bases are TGTGCCAGCAGTTACGTAGACGTCCAAGAGACCCAGTACTTC.

V and J are TRBV29-1 and TRBJ1-1, with TRBD1 as a possible D gene (6 bases). CDR1 and CDR2 (germline): SQVTM, ANQGSEA. The CDR3 totals 13 residues. V was pared by 8 bases and J by 3 bases, with 16 bases between. The CDR3 region is CSSGKGGYTEAFF. The DNA for the CDR3 is TGCAGCTCCGGGAAAGGGGGTTACACTGAAGCTTTCTTT.

This clonotype came up a few times. V gene TRBV24-1 combines with J gene TRBJ2-3; no clear D gene. V was cut by 9 bases and J by 0 bases, with 6 bases left in between. The length of the CDR3 is 12 residues. Per germline, CDR1 KGHDR and CDR2 SFDVKD. This CDR3 reads CATGDSTDTQYF. The CDR3 bases are TGTGCCACCGGGGATAGCACAGATACGCAGTATTTT.

V gene TRBV27 combines with J gene TRBJ1-1, with a tentative D call TRBD1 (6 bases). Looked up from germline, CDR1 is MNHEY and CDR2 is SMNVEV (reference sequence). CDR3 size: 16 residues. V gave up 5 bases and J gave up 4 bases, with 20 bases separating them. CDR3 sequence reads: CASSPTTGIYGTEAFF. CDR3 nucleotides: TGTGCCAGCAGTCCGACTACAGGGATCTACGGCACTGAAGCTTTCTTT.

The rearrangement links TRBV20-1 to TRBJ2-7, with D maybe TRBD1 (5 bases). The CDR3 runs to 12 residues. CDR1 is DFQATT, CDR2 SNEGSKA, per germline (reference sequence). V lost 3 bases and J 4 bases, leaving 10 bases between the germline ends. The CDR3 protein is CSARSGAYEQYF. In DNA form, the CDR3 reads TGCAGTGCTAGGTCTGGGGCTTACGAGCAGTACTTC.

The rearrangement joins TRBV5-8 to TRBJ2-3, with D possibly being TRBD2 (6 bases). Per the germline V gene, CDR1 is SGHTS and CDR2 is YDEGEE. The V and J ends lost 3 bases and 6 bases respectively, with 14 bases between them. This CDR3 spans 14 amino acids. The CDR3 DNA reads TGTGCCAGCAGCTGGGGAGGTCCTCGGGATACGCAGTATTTT. The encoded protein is CASSWGGPRDTQYF.

This clonotype was detected a few times. This CDR3 reads CASSYGTQETQYF. CDR3 bases: TGCGCCAGCAGCTACGGGACTCAAGAGACCCAGTACTTC. The V and J genes are TRBV5-1 and TRBJ2-5; possible D gene TRBD2, 6 bases. Germline CDR1 is SGHRS and CDR2 is YFSETQ. The V end lost 3 bases, the J end lost 2 bases, and 8 bases lay between the germline ends. This CDR3 contains 13 residues.

The chain links TRBV6-2 or TRBV6-3 to TRBJ1-1; D not certain. Per germline, CDR1 MNHEY and CDR2 SVGEGT. The CDR3 covers 13 residues. Trimming took off 3 bases at V and 8 bases at J, with 13 bases between the two ends. The CDR3 sequence: CASSYPLVPEAFF. CDR3 nucleotide sequence: TGTGCCAGCAGTTATCCCCTCGTCCCCGAAGCTTTCTTT.